This T cell receptor beta chain is drawn from a study of CD8+ T cells in alopecia areata. Study-level information: Treated individuals took tofacitinib by mouth, 5 to 10 mg twice daily. Study-level points and caveats: Whether baseline CD8+ expansion is linked to response remains uncertain, given a single nonresponder. Tofacitinib delivered significant drops in scalp clonality and in expanded CD8+ clones among the top 100.

J was trimmed by 7 bases and V by 0 bases; bases with no gene match: 8. This CDR3 has 17 amino acids. Looked up from germline, CDR1 is GTSNPN and CDR2 is SVGIG (reference sequence). RNA was extracted and reverse transcribed into cDNA as the sequencing template. TCRdb keeps only in-frame clones here, not all; method: immunoSEQ multiplex PCR. This repertoire shows 200,000 or so clones, less than 45% found once; its top ten account for 0.48%. Treatment given: oral pan-JAK inhibitor, 5-10 mg twice daily. Starting from PBMCs, sorting isolated CD4+ and CD8+ T cells. Details on this clone: As yet, its antigen is unknown.

The specimen was CD4+ T cells sorted from blood, collected between weeks 30 and 35, from a patient treated with tofacitinib. This TCR came from a human donor with alopecia areata. The chain couples TRBV30 to TRBJ2-1; 14 bases fit TRBD2. The CDR3: CAWSVYRGTSGRNEQFF. CDR3 DNA: TGTGCCTGGAGTGTATATCGTGGGACTAGCGGGAGAAATGAGCAGTTCTTC.